This TCR beta chain was documented in a study of blood T cell repertoires in COVID-19. The germline V gene has CDR1 SGHVS and CDR2 FQNEAQ. Unmatched junction bases numbered 6, after V lost 1 base and J lost 4 bases. The CDR3 loop spans 17 amino acids. Clones were read by immunoSEQ multiplex PCR, and TCRdb kept only the in-frame ones, dropping some. Of fewer than 250,000 clones in the sample, less than 90% were seen once. Sample: peripheral blood. The V and J genes are TRBV7-8 and TRBJ2-1; 11 bases map to TRBD2. This TCR was sampled from a woman in her sixties or seventies with active or convalescent COVID-19. CDR3 nucleotides: TGTGCCAGCAGCTTAGTTCGGGGACTAGCGGTGTACAATGAGCAGTTCTTC. This codes for CASSLVRGLAVYNEQFF.